These T cell receptor beta chains were read from a single sample in a study of T-cell memory formation after mild COVID-19. Each CDR3 protein gets one entry after TCRdb re-called the 5' RACE reads with MiXCR. The sample yields more than 25,000 distinct CDR3 sequences, 6.5% to 9% seen once. The sample taken for sequencing was PBMCs or a T cell subset sorted from them (not recorded which). The receptors were sampled from an adult woman who had mild COVID-19 (a few samples of this study predate the infection). Cell type and time point are not known. Both conserved end residues are trimmed from each CDR3. Clone size reads once, few, many, or a class if the clone is expanded.

TRBV4-3	TRBJ1-1	large	ASSQPGGAEAF
TRBV7-9	TRBJ1-2	many	ASTLGGAANYGYT
TRBV7-2	TRBJ2-7	many	ASSLLAAYEQY
TRBV10-3	TRBJ2-1	many	AITGTSGTSYNEQF
TRBV20-1	TRBJ1-2	many	SVPTGGHGYT
TRBV20-1	TRBJ2-3	many	SADLSSFGVGTDTQY
TRBV12-3/TRBV12-4	TRBJ2-3	many	ASSLELMRDTDTQY
TRBV9	TRBJ2-6	many	ASSVADKRPGANVLT
TRBV12-3/TRBV12-4	TRBJ1-5	many	ASSLEGLEGQPQH
TRBV7-2	TRBJ1-2	once	ASSPGTDGGGYT
TRBV9	TRBJ2-1	many	ASSVALTSSGGPNEQF
TRBV7-6	TRBJ2-3	many	ASSPQAATSTDTQY
TRBV5-1	TRBJ1-4	many	ASSLDTGAGKLF
TRBV5-4	TRBJ1-5	few	ASSKGTEINQPQH
TRBV6-2/TRBV6-3	TRBJ2-1	many	ASSWVGRYNEQF
TRBV15	TRBJ2-5	many	ATSRDAGGPETQY
TRBV7-7	TRBJ2-2	many	ASSLDTTGELF
TRBV19	TRBJ1-1	few	ASSTYRGNTEAF
TRBV12-3/TRBV12-4	TRBJ1-1	many	ASSSPSTARKEAF
TRBV5-6	TRBJ2-1	many	ASSDDWRGIYNEQF
TRBV2	TRBJ2-3	many	ASSEASAGGPIGSTDTQY
TRBV7-2	TRBJ1-5	many	ASSLNPSGQPQH
TRBV4-1	TRBJ2-3	many	ASSRSITDTQY
TRBV20-1	TRBJ2-5	many	SASRTGQETQY
TRBV20-1	TRBJ1-1	many	SARDGRGLNTEAF
TRBV4-2	TRBJ2-5	many	ASSQGGDQETQY
TRBV24-1	TRBJ1-2	many	ATSGGQEDSYGYT
TRBV12-5	TRBJ2-7	many	ASRSGSTYEQY
TRBV7-9	TRBJ2-1	many	ASSLGWGLAGMKVNEQF
TRBV7-3	TRBJ2-3	many	ASSLPPVHTQY
TRBV6-2/TRBV6-3	TRBJ1-1	many	ASSTTGFNTEAF
TRBV3-1	TRBJ2-2	many	ASSPKETSGPGGTGELF
TRBV15	TRBJ2-2	few	ATSSGQGDTGELF
TRBV4-1	TRBJ1-5	many	ASSPPWDRGRDGNQPQH
TRBV7-2	TRBJ2-7	many	ASSLAPGLEEQY
TRBV6-1	TRBJ1-1	few	ASILPGQGYTEAF
TRBV20-1	TRBJ1-1	many	SATQGVEAF
TRBV9	TRBJ2-1	many	ASSVEVGLVNNEQF
TRBV4-1	TRBJ2-1	once	ASSQANRDRLL
TRBV10-3	TRBJ1-1	many	AISPIPRRGNTEAF
TRBV4-3	TRBJ2-5	many	ASSQDFGYQETQY
TRBV7-6	TRBJ2-2	many	ASSLLGTGNTGELF
TRBV4-1	TRBJ2-1	few	ASSQVPSGSLNNEQF
TRBV5-5	TRBJ1-4	many	ASSRTTTNEKLF
TRBV12-3/TRBV12-4	TRBJ1-5	many	ASRAPPGTGISNQPQH
TRBV5-1	TRBJ1-1	many	ASSLSAGWPVAF
TRBV12-3/TRBV12-4	TRBJ2-5	many	ASTIQGRETQY
TRBV7-3	TRBJ2-3	many	ASSLSGAGGGPDTQY
TRBV5-4	TRBJ2-6	few	ASSLGQVAGANVLT
TRBV3-1	TRBJ1-2	many	ASSQDLARVSGYT
TRBV7-6	TRBJ2-7	many	ASSDLPPSSATYEQY
TRBV20-1	TRBJ2-1	many	SAFGTSGRGEQF
TRBV20-1	TRBJ1-4	many	SARDQNEKLF
TRBV20-1	TRBJ1-2	many	SAPGQGHYGYT
TRBV4-1	TRBJ2-1	many	ASSPRTSANTYNEQF
TRBV10-3	TRBJ2-3	many	AITPDRGSGTDTQY
TRBV20-1	TRBJ2-5	many	SAFRLAETQY
TRBV4-1	TRBJ2-1	many	ASSPPNRINEQF